These 3 T cell receptor beta chains were sequenced from one sample in a study of cytomegalovirus exposure and HLA in healthy donors (dated by TCRdb to 2015 to 2018). Preparation of the library involved the immunoSEQ multiplex PCR assay. A mixture of 60 forward primers for TCR Vbeta segments and 13 reverse primers for TCR Jbeta segments was used in the multiplex PCR. Entries here come from immuneACCESS through TCRdb and include only in-frame sequences with V and J called. Some clones fail to appear in such tables; in the studies checked, an unresolved V gene covers under half of the shortfall, and the cause of the remainder is unknown. For this sample the table gives 70,000 or so clones, of which about nine tenths were detected only once. Approximately 1.9% of the sample is in the top ten clones. The source material was PBMCs. These receptors came from a woman in her twenties or thirties in good health and CMV-seronegative.

CDR3: CASSHTNFLADNYEQYF. CDR3 coding DNA: TGCGCCAGCAGCCACACAAACTTTCTAGCGGATAATTACGAGCAGTACTTC. The rearrangement joins TRBV5-1 to TRBJ2-7, with 7 bases identical to TRBD2. The CDR3 is 17 amino acids. V was pared by 4 bases and J by 4 bases, with 17 bases of the junction left unmatched. Germline loops: CDR1 SGHRS, CDR2 YFSETQ.

The table lists this clone with a count of one. The chain joins TRBV18 to TRBJ1-1; 9 bases are a match to TRBD1. This CDR3 has 15 residues. Germline V lookup: CDR1 KGHSH, CDR2 LQKENI. The J segment lost 1 base and the V segment lost 6 bases, leaving 6 bases of the junction unmatched. Here the CDR3 reads CASSPGQGWNTEAFF. The CDR3 DNA reads as TGTGCCAGCTCGCCCGGACAGGGGTGGAACACTGAAGCTTTCTTT.

The rearrangement uses TRBV28 and TRBJ1-5; D remains ambiguous. The CDR3 contains 14 residues. Trimming removed 6 bases from V and 4 bases from J, with 13 bases in between. The V gene's germline CDR1 is MDHEN and CDR2 SYDVKM. CDR3 bases: TGTGCCAGCAGGGAAGGCGGGCTTAATCAGCCCCAGCATTTT. It yields the protein CASREGGLNQPQHF.